This entry lists 28 T cell receptor beta chains sequenced from one sample in a study of blood T cells in healthy people across ages. Combining a sample-barcoded 5' primer with a J-beta primer mix, a second PCR ran for 7 to 11 cycles. TCRdb fed the 5' RACE reads into MiXCR, producing one record per CDR3 protein. The sample lists 1.5 million to 2 million distinct CDR3 sequences; about 30% were seen once. Sequenced: blood. The receptors shown here come from a woman between 25 and 40 years old in good health.

The chain joins TRBV25-1 to TRBJ2-5; D is uncertain. The J call is doubtful: the DNA matches TRBJ2-7 better. The length of the CDR3 is 14 residues. Per germline, CDR1 MGHDK and CDR2 SYGVNS. Here the CDR3 reads CASSERVASREQYF. CDR3 nucleotides: TGTGCCAGCAGTGAAAGGGTCGCCAGCCGCGAGCAGTACTTC.

This clonotype was detected ten times or more. This chain uses TRBV12-3 or TRBV12-4 with TRBJ1-6; possible D gene TRBD1, 5 bases. Trimming pared 1 base from V and 9 bases from J, leaving 10 bases between. The CDR3 contains 14 residues. The CDR3 DNA is TGTGCCAGCAGTTTAGGGGGGACGGGTTCACCCCTCCACTTT. Translated: CASSLGGTGSPLHF.

The CDR3 protein is CASSDTSDTQYF. The CDR3 DNA reads as TGTGCCAGCAGTGATACGTCCGATACGCAGTATTTT. The V gene is TRBV2, the J gene TRBJ2-3, with D unresolved. The V end lost 3 bases, the J end lost 6 bases, and 7 bases lay between the germline ends. This CDR3 comprises 12 residues. Germline CDR1 SNHLY, CDR2 FYNNEI.

In this sample, this clonotype turned up a few times. The chain is built from TRBV4-2 and TRBJ1-1; D unresolved. Germline loops: CDR1 LGHNA, CDR2 YNFKEQ. V was pared by 6 bases and J by 10 bases, with 21 bases between. This CDR3 spans 14 amino acids. CDR3 sequence: CASRGVGGKKGAFF. The CDR3, as DNA: TGTGCCAGCAGGGGCGTTGGAGGCAAAAAGGGAGCTTTCTTT.

This clonotype was seen a handful of times. V gene TRBV29-1 combines with J gene TRBJ1-2, with D perhaps matching TRBD1 (6 bases). Looked up from germline, CDR1 is SQVTM and CDR2 is ANQGSEA. This CDR3 has 13 residues. V was cut by 4 bases and J by 3 bases, with 12 bases left in between. The CDR3 sequence is CSVVKGGDYGYTF. The CDR3 region has the DNA TGCAGCGTTGTCAAGGGGGGGGACTATGGCTACACCTTC.

In the case of this clonotype: A read error may be the cause here, since a much bigger clone is one base away. This chain connects TRBV2 to TRBJ2-7; 7 positions agree with TRBD2. CDR1 is SNHLY and CDR2 is FYNNEI in the germline V gene. The junction had 11 bases not matched to a gene; V was cut back by 2 bases and J by 7 bases. This CDR3 is 15 amino acids long. The CDR3 spells CASSELAVKNYEQYF. The CDR3, as DNA: TGTGCCAGCAGTGAACTAGCGGTAAAGAACTATGAGCAGTACTTC.

Concerning this clonotype: Just one base apart from a much larger clone, this may be a read error. This chain uses TRBV5-5 with TRBJ2-1; 8 bases map to TRBD1. The J call may be incorrect, as the DNA end agrees better with TRBJ2-7. This CDR3 is 15 amino acids long. Germline-derived CDR1 and CDR2 are SGHKS and YYEKEE (reference sequence). The CDR3 DNA reads TGTGCCAGCAGCTTGCAGGGGGCGTCCTACAATGAGCAGTACTTC. It is translated as CASSLQGASYNEQYF.

CDR3 sequence reads: CASTGTGALVQYF. CDR3 DNA: TGTGCCAGTACCGGGACAGGGGCCCTAGTGCAGTACTTC. This sequence joins TRBV6-6 and TRBJ2-4, with 10 bases lining up with TRBD1. CDR3 length: 13 amino acids. The germline V gene has CDR1 MNHNY and CDR2 SVGAGI (reference sequence). V lost 9 bases and J lost 13; bases outside the gene matches: 12.

The CDR3 region is CSVEDWSGTRHNEQFF. Written as DNA, the CDR3 is TGCAGCGTTGAAGATTGGTCCGGGACCAGACACAATGAGCAGTTCTTC. This chain uses TRBV29-1 with TRBJ2-1; D could derive from TRBD1 or TRBD2 (5 bases each). The V and J ends lost 0 bases and 5 bases respectively, with 17 bases between them. The germline CDR1 and CDR2 sequences are SQVTM and ANQGSEA. The CDR3 runs to 16 residues.

The V call is TRBV5-1, the J call TRBJ2-7; the D is unclear. Per the germline V gene, CDR1 is SGHRS and CDR2 is YFSETQ. The V end was cut by 9 bases, the J end by 2 bases, with 18 bases between. This CDR3 contains 14 residues. CDR3: CANRESGPTYEQYF. The CDR3, as DNA: TGCGCCAACAGAGAGTCTGGCCCAACCTACGAGCAGTACTTC.

The V gene is TRBV11-2, the J gene TRBJ2-1, with 8 bases aligning to TRBD2. From germline, CDR1 is SGHAT and CDR2 FQNNGV. The CDR3 contains 13 residues. V lost 4 bases to trimming and J lost 15 bases; unmatched junction nucleotides: 11. As DNA, the CDR3 is TGTGCCAGCAGCTCAATAAGGGTGGGACTAGTGTTCTTC. Its protein product is CASSSIRVGLVFF.

This clonotype appeared once. V and J are TRBV28 and TRBJ1-6; 7 bases line up with TRBD1. CDR3 length: 15 residues. After removal of 4 bases from V and 9 bases from J, the junction contained 9 bases not matched to a gene. The germline gives CDR1 MDHEN, CDR2 SYDVKM. The CDR3 reads CASSWWTGRTSPLHF. The CDR3 DNA reads TGTGCCAGCAGTTGGTGGACAGGACGAACTTCACCCCTCCACTTT.

In DNA, the CDR3 is TGTGCCAGCAGTTTAGCAGGACAGCCGAGGGACATTCAGTACTTC. It specifies CASSLAGQPRDIQYF. The rearrangement joins TRBV12-3 or TRBV12-4 to TRBJ2-4; D possibly corresponds to TRBD1 (6 bases). The CDR3 contains 15 residues. The V end lost 0 bases, the J end lost 8 bases, and 14 bases lay between the germline ends.

The V call is TRBV27, the J call TRBJ2-5; 7 bases match TRBD1. The J call may be incorrect, as the DNA end agrees better with TRBJ2-7. The CDR3 runs to 15 residues. The V gene's germline CDR1 is MNHEY and CDR2 SMNVEV (reference sequence). The CDR3 loop reads CASSLQPGTAYEQYF. The CDR3, as DNA: TGTGCCAGCAGTTTACAGCCCGGGACAGCCTACGAGCAGTACTTC.

The V gene is TRBV12-3 or TRBV12-4, the J gene TRBJ1-2; no clear D gene. The CDR3 is 11 residues long. V shed 6 bases and J shed 4 bases, with 6 bases lying between them. CDR3 nucleotides: TGTGCCAGCAGGACACCCTATGGCTACACCTTC. Translating it yields CASRTPYGYTF.

CDR3 in amino acids: CATMDRPTGNTIYF. CDR3 bases: TGTGCCACGATGGACAGACCCACTGGAAACACCATATATTTT. This rearrangement joins TRBV19 to TRBJ1-3; tentative D call: TRBD1 (6 bases). This CDR3 is 14 amino acids long. Trimming removed 10 bases from V and 2 bases from J, with 15 bases in between. Looked up from germline, CDR1 is LNHDA and CDR2 is SQIVND (reference sequence).

This clonotype has only a few counts. This chain links TRBV11-2 with TRBJ1-2, with D perhaps TRBD1 (5 bases). The CDR3 runs 14 residues. The germline V and J ends were trimmed by 2 bases and 8 bases, with 15 bases remaining between them. Germline V CDR1 and CDR2: SGHAT, FQNNGV. The DNA of the CDR3 is TGTGCCAGCAGCTTACTGCAGGGAACGGGCGGCTACACCTTC. This sequence encodes CASSLLQGTGGYTF.

The chain couples TRBV6-5 to TRBJ2-2, with 12 bases lining up with TRBD1. The CDR3 runs 17 residues. V gave up 4 bases and J gave up 5 bases; unmatched junction bases: 8. Germline V CDR1 and CDR2: MNHEY, SVGAGI. CDR3 residues: CASSSNRDRGLTGELFF. The CDR3, as DNA: TGTGCCAGCAGTTCTAACCGGGACAGGGGGCTAACCGGGGAGCTGTTTTTT.

The chain combines TRBV18 with TRBJ1-5; the D gene is possibly TRBD1 (5 bases). Trimming took off 2 bases at V and 0 bases at J, with 11 bases between the two ends. CDR3 length: 16 residues. Germline V gene data show CDR1 as KGHSH and CDR2 as LQKENI. The DNA of the CDR3 is TGTGCCAGCTCACCAACGACAGATCCTAGCAATCAGCCCCAGCATTTT. Translated, it gives CASSPTTDPSNQPQHF.

V is TRBV11-2 and J is TRBJ2-2; maybe TRBD2 (7 bases). The germline V gene has CDR1 SGHAT and CDR2 FQNNGV. The V gene lost 6 bases and the J gene lost 1 base, with 12 bases spanning the gap. There are 15 residues in the CDR3. Here the CDR3 reads CASRGGPRNTGELFF. Written as DNA, the CDR3 is TGTGCCAGCAGGGGGGGGCCCCGGAACACCGGGGAGCTGTTTTTT.

As concerns this clonotype: One junction end does not reproduce the germline sequence, and a read error may be involved. The rearrangement joins TRBV6-1 to TRBJ1-6, with no clear D. The CDR3 runs 16 residues. Germline V lookup: CDR1 MNHNS, CDR2 SASEGT. The chain's CDR3 is CASSAQRSSYNPPLHF. The CDR3 DNA reads TGTGCCAGCAGTGCACAGCGGAGCTCCTATAATCCACCCCTCCACTTT.

This clonotype came up many times. The chain employs TRBV12-5 and TRBJ2-6; no definite D call. In germline, CDR1 is LGHNT, CDR2 FRNRAP. V lost 1 base to trimming and J lost 2 bases, with 6 bases between them. This CDR3 is 15 amino acids long. CDR3 loop: CASGLEQAGANVLTF. As DNA, the CDR3 is TGTGCTAGTGGTTTGGAGCAGGCTGGGGCCAACGTCCTGACTTTC.

This clonotype was seen ten or more times. The chain links TRBV5-1 to TRBJ2-5, with TRBD1 identical over 9 bases. Germline values: CDR1 SGHRS, CDR2 YFSETQ. The CDR3 runs 15 residues. V lost 5 bases, J lost 2 bases, and 7 bases stayed unmatched. The CDR3 reads CASSSYRGPQETQYF. In DNA form, the CDR3 reads TGCGCCAGCAGTTCTTACAGGGGGCCGCAAGAGACCCAGTACTTC.

The V call is TRBV5-1, the J call TRBJ2-5; D call uncertain. CDR1 is SGHRS and CDR2 is YFSETQ in the germline V gene. The CDR3 covers 15 residues. Trimming took 4 bases from V and 11 from J, leaving 24 bases between them. The CDR3 loop reads CASSPGRITPHEQYF. The CDR3 nucleotides are TGCGCCAGCAGCCCGGGCCGGATTACACCCCATGAGCAGTACTTC.

Ten or more counts support this clonotype. This rearrangement joins TRBV6-2 or TRBV6-3 to TRBJ2-7; 10 bases match TRBD2. The CDR3 covers 16 residues. The V gene's germline CDR1 is MNHEY and CDR2 SVGEGT. Trimming took 5 bases from V and 4 from J; bases not matched to a gene: 11. CDR3 residues: CASSTRLGLASYEQYF. CDR3 nucleotide sequence: TGTGCCAGCAGTACGAGATTGGGACTAGCGAGTTACGAGCAGTACTTC.

The table lists this clonotype with a few counts. The V gene is TRBV5-1, the J gene TRBJ2-1; TRBD2 matches 10 bases. Trimming at V came to 0 bases and at J to 6 bases, leaving 9 bases not matched to a gene. The CDR3 runs 17 residues. In germline, CDR1 is SGHRS, CDR2 YFSETQ. The CDR3 is CASSLAERGGLANEQFF. In nucleotides, the CDR3 is TGCGCCAGCAGCTTGGCCGAGCGGGGGGGCCTGGCCAATGAGCAGTTCTTC.

This clonotype appeared a few times. The rearrangement uses TRBV28 and TRBJ2-5; TRBD1 matches 9 bases. This CDR3 has 16 amino acids. The junction had 7 bases not matched to a gene; V was cut back by 3 bases and J by 2 bases. Looked up from germline, CDR1 is MDHEN and CDR2 is SYDVKM. The DNA of the CDR3 is TGTGCCAGCAGTTTGATGGGACAGGGTAGACAAGAGACCCAGTACTTC. Its translation: CASSLMGQGRQETQYF.

This clonotype came up once. The rearrangement uses TRBV7-2 and TRBJ1-5, with no clear D. Germline loops: CDR1 SGHTA, CDR2 FQGNSA. This CDR3 has 14 residues. Trimming removed 1 base at V and 6 bases at J, with 10 bases between. Here the CDR3 reads CASSLGGNGQPQHF. Written as DNA, the CDR3 is TGTGCCAGCAGCTTAGGAGGGAACGGTCAGCCCCAGCATTTT.